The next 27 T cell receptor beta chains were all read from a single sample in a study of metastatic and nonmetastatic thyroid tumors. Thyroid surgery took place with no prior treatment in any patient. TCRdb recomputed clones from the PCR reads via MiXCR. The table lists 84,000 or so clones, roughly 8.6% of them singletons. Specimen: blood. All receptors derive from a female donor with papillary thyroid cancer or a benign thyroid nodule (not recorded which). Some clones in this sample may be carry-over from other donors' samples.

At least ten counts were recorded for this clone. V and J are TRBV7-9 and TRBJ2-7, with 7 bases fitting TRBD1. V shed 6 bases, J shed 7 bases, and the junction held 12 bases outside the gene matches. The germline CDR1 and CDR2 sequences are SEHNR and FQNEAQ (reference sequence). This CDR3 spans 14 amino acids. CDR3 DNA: TGTGCCAGCAGTTTCACAGGGGCAACGATGGAGCAGTACTTC. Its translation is CASSFTGATMEQYF.

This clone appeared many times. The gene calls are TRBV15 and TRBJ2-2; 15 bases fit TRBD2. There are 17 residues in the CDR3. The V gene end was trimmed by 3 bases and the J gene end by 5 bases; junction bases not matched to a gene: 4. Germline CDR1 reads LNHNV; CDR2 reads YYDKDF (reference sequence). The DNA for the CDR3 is TGTGCCACCAGCAGGGGGACTAGCGGGGGGTCGACCGGGGAGCTGTTTTTT. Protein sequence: CATSRGTSGGSTGELFF.

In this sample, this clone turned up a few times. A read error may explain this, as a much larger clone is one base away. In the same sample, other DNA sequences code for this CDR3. CDR3 protein: CASSLQGGNQPQHF. The CDR3 DNA is TGCGCCAGCAGCTTACAGGGGGGCAATCAGCCCCAGCATTTT. V is TRBV7-9 and J is TRBJ1-5, with 8 bases that match TRBD1. The length of the CDR3 is 14 residues. Germline values: CDR1 SEHNR, CDR2 FQNEAQ (reference sequence).

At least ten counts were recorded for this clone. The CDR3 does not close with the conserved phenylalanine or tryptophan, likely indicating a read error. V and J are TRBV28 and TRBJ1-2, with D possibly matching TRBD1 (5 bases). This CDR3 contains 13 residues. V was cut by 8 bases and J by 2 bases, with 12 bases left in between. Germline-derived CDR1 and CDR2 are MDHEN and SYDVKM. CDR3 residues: CASGPGSNYGYTL. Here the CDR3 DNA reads TGTGCCAGCGGGCCAGGGAGCAACTATGGCTACACCCTC.

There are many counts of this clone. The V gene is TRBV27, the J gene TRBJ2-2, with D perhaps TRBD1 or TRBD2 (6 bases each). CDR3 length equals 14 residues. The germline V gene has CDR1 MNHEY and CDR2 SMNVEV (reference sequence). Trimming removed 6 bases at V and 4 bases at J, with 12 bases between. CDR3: CASREGEPTGELFF. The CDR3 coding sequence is TGTGCCAGCAGGGAGGGGGAACCCACCGGGGAGCTGTTTTTT.

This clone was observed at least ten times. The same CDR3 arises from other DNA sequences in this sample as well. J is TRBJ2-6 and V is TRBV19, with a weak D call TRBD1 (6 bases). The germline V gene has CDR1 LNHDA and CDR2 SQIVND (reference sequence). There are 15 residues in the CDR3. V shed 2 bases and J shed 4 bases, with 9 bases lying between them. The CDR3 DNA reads TGTGCCAGTAGTATATCAGGGGCAGGGGCCAACGTCCTGACTTTC. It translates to CASSISGAGANVLTF.

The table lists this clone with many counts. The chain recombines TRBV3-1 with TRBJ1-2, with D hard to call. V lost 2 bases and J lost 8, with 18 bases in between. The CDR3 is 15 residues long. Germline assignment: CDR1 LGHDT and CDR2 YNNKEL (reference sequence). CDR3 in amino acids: CASSQKRQAPIGYTF. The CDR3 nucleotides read TGTGCCAGCAGCCAAAAACGACAAGCACCTATCGGCTACACCTTC.

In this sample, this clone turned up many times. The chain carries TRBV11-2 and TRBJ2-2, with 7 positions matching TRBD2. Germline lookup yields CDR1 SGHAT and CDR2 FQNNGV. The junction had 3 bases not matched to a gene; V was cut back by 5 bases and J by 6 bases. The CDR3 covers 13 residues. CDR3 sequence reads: CASSNGGAGELFF. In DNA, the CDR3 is TGTGCCAGCAGCAATGGGGGGGCCGGGGAGCTGTTTTTT. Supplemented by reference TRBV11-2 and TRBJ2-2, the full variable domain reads EAGVAQSPRYKIIEKRQSVAFWCNPISGHATLYWYQQILGQGPKLLIQFQNNGVVDDSQLPKDRFSAERLKGVDSTLKIQPAKLEDSAVYLCASSNGGAGELFFGEGSRLTVL.

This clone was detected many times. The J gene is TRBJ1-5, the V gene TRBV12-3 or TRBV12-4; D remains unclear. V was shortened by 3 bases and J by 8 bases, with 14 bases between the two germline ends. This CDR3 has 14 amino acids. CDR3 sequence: CASSLVSHLKPQHF. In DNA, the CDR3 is TGTGCCAGCAGTTTGGTGTCGCATTTGAAGCCCCAGCATTTT.

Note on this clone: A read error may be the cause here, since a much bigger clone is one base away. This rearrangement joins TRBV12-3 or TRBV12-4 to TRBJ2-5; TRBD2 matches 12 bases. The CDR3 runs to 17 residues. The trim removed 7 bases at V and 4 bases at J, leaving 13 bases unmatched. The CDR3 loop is CASIPGVTSGGLETQYF. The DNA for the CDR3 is TGTGCCAGCATTCCCGGCGTGACTAGCGGGGGCCTAGAGACCCAGTACTTC.

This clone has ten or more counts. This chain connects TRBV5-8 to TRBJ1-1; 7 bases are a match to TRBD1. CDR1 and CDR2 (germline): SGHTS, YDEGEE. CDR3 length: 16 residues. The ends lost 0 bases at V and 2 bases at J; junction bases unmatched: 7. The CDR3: CASSLGFPGGNTEAFF. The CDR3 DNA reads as TGTGCCAGCAGCTTGGGCTTCCCAGGGGGAAACACTGAAGCTTTCTTT.

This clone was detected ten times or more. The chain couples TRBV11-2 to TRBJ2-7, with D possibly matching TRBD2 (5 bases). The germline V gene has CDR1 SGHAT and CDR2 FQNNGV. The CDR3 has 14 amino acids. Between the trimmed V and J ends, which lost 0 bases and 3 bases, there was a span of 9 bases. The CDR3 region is CASSLESGYYEQYF. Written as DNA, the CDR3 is TGTGCCAGCAGCTTAGAGAGCGGATACTACGAGCAGTACTTC. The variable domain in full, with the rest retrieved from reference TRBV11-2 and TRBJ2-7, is EAGVAQSPRYKIIEKRQSVAFWCNPISGHATLYWYQQILGQGPKLLIQFQNNGVVDDSQLPKDRFSAERLKGVDSTLKIQPAKLEDSAVYLCASSLESGYYEQYFGPGTRLTVT.

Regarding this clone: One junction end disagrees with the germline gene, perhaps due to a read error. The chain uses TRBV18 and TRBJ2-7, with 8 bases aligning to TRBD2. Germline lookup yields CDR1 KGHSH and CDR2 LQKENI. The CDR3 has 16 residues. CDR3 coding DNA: TGTGCCAGCTCACACCTCTCCCGGGGGGGGTCCTACGAGAAGTACTTC. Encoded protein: CASSHLSRGGSYEKYF.

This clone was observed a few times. In DNA, the CDR3 is TGTGCCAGCAGCCTAGGGCAACGGACGGGCTACACCTTC. Its protein product is CASSLGQRTGYTF. The chain links TRBV11-1 to TRBJ1-2; the D is unclear. The V end lost 5 bases, the J end lost 8 bases, and 15 bases lay between the germline ends. The germline CDR1 and CDR2 sequences are SGHAT and FQDESV (reference sequence). The CDR3 runs 13 residues.

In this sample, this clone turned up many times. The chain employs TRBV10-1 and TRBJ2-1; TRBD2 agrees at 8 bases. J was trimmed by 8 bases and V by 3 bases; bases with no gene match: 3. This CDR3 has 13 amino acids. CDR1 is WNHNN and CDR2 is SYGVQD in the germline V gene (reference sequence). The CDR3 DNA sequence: TGCGCCAGCAGTGATGGGACTAGGGATGAGCAGTTCTTC. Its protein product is CASSDGTRDEQFF.

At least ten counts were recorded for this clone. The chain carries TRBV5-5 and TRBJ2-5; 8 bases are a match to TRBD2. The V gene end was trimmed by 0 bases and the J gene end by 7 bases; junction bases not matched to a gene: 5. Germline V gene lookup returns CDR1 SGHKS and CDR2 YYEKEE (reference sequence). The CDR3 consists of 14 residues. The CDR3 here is CASSLAGGQGTQYF. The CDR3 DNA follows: TGTGCCAGCAGCTTGGCGGGGGGGCAGGGGACCCAGTACTTC. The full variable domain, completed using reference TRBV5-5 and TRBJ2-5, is DAGVTQSPTHLIKTRGQQVTLRCSPISGHKSVSWYQQVLGQGPQFIFQYYEKEERGRGNFPDRFSARQFPNYSSELNVNALLLGDSALYLCASSLAGGQGTQYFGPGTRLLVL.

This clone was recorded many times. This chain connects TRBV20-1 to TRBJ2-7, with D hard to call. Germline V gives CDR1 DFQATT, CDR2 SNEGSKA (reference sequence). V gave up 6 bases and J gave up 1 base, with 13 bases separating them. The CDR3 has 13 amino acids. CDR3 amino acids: CSAHNGLSYEQYF. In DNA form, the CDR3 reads TGCAGTGCCCATAACGGTCTTTCCTACGAGCAGTACTTC.

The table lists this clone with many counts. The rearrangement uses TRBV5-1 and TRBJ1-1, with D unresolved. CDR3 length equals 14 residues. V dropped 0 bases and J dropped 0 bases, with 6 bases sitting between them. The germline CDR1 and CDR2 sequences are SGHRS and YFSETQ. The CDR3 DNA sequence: TGCGCCAGCAGCTTGGGGACTGTGAACACTGAAGCTTTCTTT. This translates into CASSLGTVNTEAFF.

DNA of the CDR3: TGCAGTGCTAGAGATCAAGGGGTGGCGGACACCGGGGAGCTGTTTTTT. Its protein product is CSARDQGVADTGELFF. The rearrangement links TRBV20-1 to TRBJ2-2; tentative D call: TRBD1 (5 bases). V lost 0 bases and J 3 bases, leaving 14 bases between the germline ends. Germline CDR1 is DFQATT and CDR2 is SNEGSKA (reference sequence). The CDR3 spans 16 residues.

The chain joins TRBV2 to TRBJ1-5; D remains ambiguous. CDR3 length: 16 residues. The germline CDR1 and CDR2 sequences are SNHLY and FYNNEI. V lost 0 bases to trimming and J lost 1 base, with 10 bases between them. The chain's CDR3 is CASSEALGGSNQPQHF. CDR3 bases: TGTGCCAGCAGTGAAGCGCTTGGCGGGAGCAATCAGCCCCAGCATTTT.

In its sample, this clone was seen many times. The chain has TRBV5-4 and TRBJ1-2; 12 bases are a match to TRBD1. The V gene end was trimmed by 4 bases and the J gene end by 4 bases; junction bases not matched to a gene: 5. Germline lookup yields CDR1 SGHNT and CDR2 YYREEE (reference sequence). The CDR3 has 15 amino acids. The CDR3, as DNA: TGTGCCAGCAGCGTAGGGACAGGGGGCGTCTATGGCTACACCTTC. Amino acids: CASSVGTGGVYGYTF.

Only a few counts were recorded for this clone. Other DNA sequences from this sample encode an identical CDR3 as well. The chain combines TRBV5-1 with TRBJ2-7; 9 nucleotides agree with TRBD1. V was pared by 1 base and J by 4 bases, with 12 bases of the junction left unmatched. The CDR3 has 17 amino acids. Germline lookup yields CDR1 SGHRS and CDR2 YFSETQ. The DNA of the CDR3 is TGCGCCAGCAGCTTGCCCGCCGGGACAGGGTTTTTGTACGAGCAGTACTTC. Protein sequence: CASSLPAGTGFLYEQYF.

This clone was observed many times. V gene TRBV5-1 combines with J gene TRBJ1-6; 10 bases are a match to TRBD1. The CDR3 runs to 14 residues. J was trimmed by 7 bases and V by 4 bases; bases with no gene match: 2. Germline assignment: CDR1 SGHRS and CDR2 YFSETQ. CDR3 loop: CASSPGQGNSPLHF. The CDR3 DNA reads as TGCGCCAGCAGCCCGGGACAGGGGAATTCACCCCTCCACTTT. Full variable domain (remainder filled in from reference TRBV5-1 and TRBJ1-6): KAGVTQTPRYLIKTRGQQVTLSCSPISGHRSVSWYQQTPGQGLQFLFEYFSETQRNKGNFPGRFSGRQFSNSRSEMNVSTLELGDSALYLCASSPGQGNSPLHFGNGTRLTVT.

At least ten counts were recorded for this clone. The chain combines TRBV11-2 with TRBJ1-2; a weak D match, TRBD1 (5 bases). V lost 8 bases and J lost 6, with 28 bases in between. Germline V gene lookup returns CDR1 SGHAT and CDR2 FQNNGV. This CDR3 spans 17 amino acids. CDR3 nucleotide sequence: TGTGCCAGCCGGCTCGGGGCAGGGATTTTTGGTGATAATGGCTACACCTTC. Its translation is CASRLGAGIFGDNGYTF.

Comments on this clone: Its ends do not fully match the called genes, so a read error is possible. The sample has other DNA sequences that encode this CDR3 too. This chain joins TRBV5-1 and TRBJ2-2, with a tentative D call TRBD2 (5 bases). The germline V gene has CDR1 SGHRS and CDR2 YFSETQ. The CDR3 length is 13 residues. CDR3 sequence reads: CAGSFEGTGELFF. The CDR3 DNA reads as TGCGCCGGCAGCTTTGAGGGTACCGGGGAGCTGTTTTTT.

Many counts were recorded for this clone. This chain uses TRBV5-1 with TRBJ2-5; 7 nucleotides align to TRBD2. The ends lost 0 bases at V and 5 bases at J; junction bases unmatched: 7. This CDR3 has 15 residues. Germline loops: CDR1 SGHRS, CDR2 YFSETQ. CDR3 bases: TGCGCCAGCAGCTTGGCCGGTCAGGGAGGGGAGACCCAGTACTTC. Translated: CASSLAGQGGETQYF.

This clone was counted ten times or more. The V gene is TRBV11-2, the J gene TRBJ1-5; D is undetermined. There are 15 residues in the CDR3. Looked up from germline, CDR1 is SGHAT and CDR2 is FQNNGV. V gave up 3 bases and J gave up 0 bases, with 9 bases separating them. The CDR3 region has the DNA TGTGCCAGCAGCTTGGGTCGAGCTAGCAATCAGCCCCAGCATTTT. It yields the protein CASSLGRASNQPQHF.